Listed below are T cell receptor beta chains from one sample, sequenced in a study of T cell responses to AZD1222 COVID-19 vaccine. Generated by immunoSEQ multiplex PCR, the TCRdb table keeps only in-frame clones and is missing some. The table includes some 140,000 clones, under 95% detected once. The input for sequencing was peripheral blood, taken on day 0 of AZD1222 vaccination. These receptors were collected from an adult in good health. Both conserved end residues are trimmed from each CDR3. Each record gives: V gene, J gene, CDR3 protein.

>TRBV7-6|TRBJ1-4
ASSFSQKLF
>TRBV4-1|TRBJ1-2
ASSQDNRGFYGYT
>TRBV6-5|TRBJ1-5
ASSYSGVGSNQPQH
>TRBV6-5|TRBJ2-7
ASGTDYEQY
>TRBV7-9|TRBJ2-7
ASSLSGDYEQY
>TRBV6-5|TRBJ1-4
ASIQGPNEKLF
>TRBV13|TRBJ2-7
ASSLRVGSGRAGEQY
>TRBV28|TRBJ1-2
ASSTLGSGYT
>TRBV11-2|TRBJ1-3
ASSSTGNTIY
>TRBV5-1|TRBJ2-7
ASSLAGSSYEQY
>TRBV12-3/TRBV12-4|TRBJ1-5
ASSRGRGQPQH
>TRBV2|TRBJ2-1
ASSEGRSGEQF
>TRBV11-2|TRBJ1-2
ASSPSLWGTNYGYT
>TRBV3-1/TRBV3-2|TRBJ2-1
ASSQDGWGRGLTLEQF
>TRBV27|TRBJ1-4
ASSSRGGNEKLF
>TRBV10-3|TRBJ1-5
AIEYQPQH
>TRBV5-6|TRBJ1-2
ASSFDRLEGYT